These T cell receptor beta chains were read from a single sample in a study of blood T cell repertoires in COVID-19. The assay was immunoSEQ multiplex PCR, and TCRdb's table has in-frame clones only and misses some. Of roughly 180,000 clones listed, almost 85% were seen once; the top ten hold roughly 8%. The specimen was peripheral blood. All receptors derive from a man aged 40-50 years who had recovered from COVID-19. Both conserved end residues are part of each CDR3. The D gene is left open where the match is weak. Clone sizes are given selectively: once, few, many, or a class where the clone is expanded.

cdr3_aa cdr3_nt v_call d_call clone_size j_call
CASKIQGSGANVLTF TGTGCCAGCAAGATACAGGGATCTGGGGCCAACGTCCTGACTTTC TRBV3-1/TRBV3-2 - - TRBJ2-6
CASSLEGIEDTQYF TGTGCCAGCAGCCTGGAGGGGATTGAGGATACGCAGTATTTT TRBV7-9 - few TRBJ2-3
CASSPGGGAGYQETQYF TGTGCCAGCAGCCCGGGAGGGGGCGCCGGGTACCAAGAGACCCAGTACTTC TRBV5-4 - - TRBJ2-5
CASRESGGLGNTQYF TGCGCCAGCCGGGAAAGCGGGGGCTTAGGGAATACGCAGTATTTT TRBV4-1 TRBD2 - TRBJ2-3
CASNPGIHTEAFF TGTGCCAGCAATCCAGGGATTCACACTGAAGCTTTCTTT TRBV13 - once TRBJ1-1
CASSLEGASGAYNEQFF TGTGCCAGCAGCTTAGAGGGGGCTAGCGGGGCTTACAATGAGCAGTTCTTC TRBV7-2 TRBD2 - TRBJ2-1
CASRSPLRGYGELFF TGTGCCAGCAGAAGCCCTCTCAGGGGCTACGGGGAGCTGTTTTTT TRBV6-5 - - TRBJ2-2
CASSLGQGWDTQYF TGCGCCAGCAGCTTGGGACAGGGATGGGATACGCAGTATTTT TRBV5-1 TRBD1 - TRBJ2-3
CASSIDQGLGHQPQHF TGTGCCAGTAGTATAGATCAGGGCCTAGGCCATCAGCCCCAGCATTTT TRBV19 - - TRBJ1-5
CAVTKWEYNEQFF TGTGCCGTCACGAAGTGGGAGTACAATGAGCAGTTCTTC TRBV28 - - TRBJ2-1
CASSLKTGKGYTF TGTGCCAGCAGCCTAAAGACAGGGAAAGGCTACACCTTC TRBV3-1/TRBV3-2 TRBD1 - TRBJ1-2
CASSSDSYYEQYF TGTGCCAGCAGCTCGGACAGTTACTACGAGCAGTACTTC TRBV5-6 - - TRBJ2-7
CASSLEQWNSPLHF TGTGCCAGCAGCTTAGAACAGTGGAATTCACCCCTCCACTTT TRBV11-3 - - TRBJ1-6
CASSERNYYGYTF TGTGCCAGCAGTGAGCGAAACTACTATGGCTACACCTTC TRBV6-1 - - TRBJ1-2
CASSIISGLAGGSNEQFF TGTGCCAGTAGTATAATCAGCGGACTAGCGGGAGGATCCAATGAGCAGTTCTTC TRBV19 TRBD2 - TRBJ2-1
CASSQEGTSGIGVHEQFF TGTGCCAGCAGCCAAGAGGGGACTAGCGGGATCGGGGTCCATGAGCAGTTCTTC TRBV4-2 TRBD2 - TRBJ2-1
CASSGGGGAGTEAFF TGTGCCAGCTCTGGGGGAGGAGGGGCTGGCACTGAAGCTTTCTTT TRBV27 - - TRBJ1-1
CATRGGGGRTSYEQYF TGTGCCACCAGGGGAGGGGGGGGGCGCACCTCCTACGAGCAGTACTTC TRBV15 - - TRBJ2-7
CATSRDTGVSGNTIYF TGTGCCACCAGCAGAGATACAGGGGTCTCTGGAAACACCATATATTTT TRBV15 TRBD1 - TRBJ1-3
CASSPLAGGSTGELFF TGTGCCAGCAGTCCGCTAGCGGGGGGGTCCACCGGGGAGCTGTTTTTT TRBV13 TRBD2 once TRBJ2-2
CASSYKAKLAGVTQYF TGTGCCAGCAGTTACAAGGCGAAACTAGCGGGAGTTACGCAGTATTTT TRBV6-6 TRBD2 - TRBJ2-3
CASSSRPGTSGYNEQFF TGCGCCAGCAGCTCCCGTCCCGGGACTAGCGGCTACAATGAGCAGTTCTTC TRBV5-1 TRBD2 - TRBJ2-1
CASSLAAGYEQYF TGTGCCAGCAGCTTAGCGGCGGGCTACGAGCAGTACTTC TRBV7-9 - - TRBJ2-7
CASSLLRTYEQYF TGTGCCAGCAGCTTGTTGAGAACCTACGAGCAGTACTTC TRBV5-6 - few TRBJ2-7
CASSPTGVSGYTF TGCGCCAGCAGCCCCACAGGGGTCTCTGGCTACACCTTC TRBV4-1 TRBD1 few TRBJ1-2
CASSPLQGAREKLFF TGTGCTAGCAGCCCCCTCCAGGGGGCGCGGGAAAAACTGTTTTTT TRBV7-7 TRBD1 - TRBJ1-4
CASRPGTRQYNEQFF TGTGCCAGCAGACCCGGGACTAGACAATACAATGAGCAGTTCTTC TRBV27 TRBD2 - TRBJ2-1
CASSLELGGYTF TGTGCCAGCAGCTTAGAACTGGGCGGCTACACCTTC TRBV7-9 - - TRBJ1-2
CASSFTGQGNTEAFF TGTGCCAGCAGCTTTACGGGACAGGGGAACACTGAAGCTTTCTTT TRBV5-5 TRBD1 - TRBJ1-1
CASSRGTSATYEQYF TGTGCCAGCAGCCGCGGGACTAGCGCTACCTACGAGCAGTACTTC TRBV3-1/TRBV3-2 TRBD2 once TRBJ2-7
CASSLGLAANTGELFF TGTGCCAGCAGCTTGGGGCTAGCGGCCAACACCGGGGAGCTGTTTTTT TRBV5-4 TRBD2 - TRBJ2-2
CATAPGTREDTQYF TGTGCCACCGCTCCCGGGACTAGGGAAGATACGCAGTATTTT TRBV5-4 TRBD2 - TRBJ2-3
CASRRTVYEQYF TGTGCCAGCAGAAGGACAGTCTACGAGCAGTACTTC TRBV11-2 - few TRBJ2-7
CASSLIGGRNMNEQFF TGTGCCAGCAGTTTAATAGGCGGGAGAAACATGAATGAGCAGTTCTTC TRBV28 TRBD2 - TRBJ2-1
CATSSFRTHSNSGANVLTF TGTGCCACCAGCAGTTTCCGGACACATAGTAACTCTGGGGCCAACGTCCTGACTTTC TRBV15 - - TRBJ2-6
CASTTPPTGLSSYNSPLHF TGTGCCAGTACCACCCCCCCGACAGGATTGAGCTCCTATAATTCACCCCTCCACTTT TRBV19 - - TRBJ1-6
CASSQGEGTGANVLTF TGCGCCAGCAGCCAAGGGGAGGGGACTGGGGCCAACGTCCTGACTTTC TRBV4-3 TRBD2 once TRBJ2-6
CASSLVHGGNTGELFF TGTGCCAGCAGCTTAGTTCACGGGGGGAACACCGGGGAGCTGTTTTTT TRBV11-3 - - TRBJ2-2
CASSLAGANYGYTF TGTGCCAGCAGCTTAGCGGGGGCTAACTATGGCTACACCTTC TRBV11-2 - - TRBJ1-2
CASSFVLQGEDGYTF TGTGCCAGCAGCTTTGTCCTCCAGGGGGAGGATGGCTACACCTTC TRBV11-2 TRBD1 once TRBJ1-2
CASSTLAAQGVQFF TGTGCCAGTAGTACGCTAGCGGCCCAGGGTGTGCAGTTCTTC TRBV19 TRBD2 - TRBJ2-1
CSARVPGDQFF TGCAGTGCTAGAGTCCCAGGGGACCAGTTCTTC TRBV20-1 - - TRBJ2-1
CASSAPGQGREQYF TGTGCCAGCAGTGCTCCGGGACAGGGCCGCGAGCAGTACTTC TRBV27 TRBD1 - TRBJ2-7
CASSRDSENSPLHF TGTGCCAGCAGCCGGGACAGTGAGAATTCACCCCTCCACTTT TRBV4-2 TRBD1 few TRBJ1-6
CASSLLAGATYGYTF TGTGCCAGCAGCTTATTAGCGGGGGCTACCTATGGCTACACCTTC TRBV11-1 - - TRBJ1-2
CASSPATGGGTEAFF TGTGCCAGCTCACCGGCGACAGGGGGTGGCACTGAAGCTTTCTTT TRBV18 TRBD1 once TRBJ1-1
CASRRGNEQFF TGCGCCAGCAGGAGGGGGAATGAGCAGTTCTTC TRBV5-1 - - TRBJ2-1
CASHRGGRNNEQFF TGTGCCAGCCACCGCGGGGGGCGAAACAATGAGCAGTTCTTC TRBV27 TRBD2 - TRBJ2-1
CASSLVWDTSSYEQYF TGTGCCAGCAGCTTAGTCTGGGACACCTCCTCCTACGAGCAGTACTTC TRBV7-2 - many TRBJ2-7
CASSQDSQITDTQYF TGCGCCAGCAGCCAAGATTCCCAAATCACAGATACGCAGTATTTT TRBV4-3 - - TRBJ2-3
CASSLGRAREGYEQYF TGCGCCAGCAGCTTGGGTAGAGCAAGGGAGGGCTACGAGCAGTACTTC TRBV5-1 TRBD2 - TRBJ2-7
CASTIAGPKDTQYF TGTGCCAGCACGATAGCGGGGCCCAAGGATACGCAGTATTTT TRBV27 TRBD2 - TRBJ2-3
CASSLAPGSGANVLTF TGCGCCAGCAGCTTGGCCCCGGGATCTGGGGCCAACGTCCTGACTTTC TRBV5-1 - - TRBJ2-6